This T cell receptor beta chain was sequenced in a study of blood T cell dynamics during melanoma immunotherapy. Study context: Standard first-line treatment here was pembrolizumab or nivolumab plus ipilimumab in metastatic melanoma.

Profiled with immunoSEQ multiplex PCR; TCRdb holds only in-frame clones, not every one. The table has 8,000 to 13,000 clones, about 85% seen once. Study observations and caveats: PBMC repertoires of eventual disease-control patients split at W3 into clonality or diversity gains.

Documented time point: pre-treatment baseline. Response was assessed by RECIST 1.1 at 12 weeks, except a couple of rapid progressors. Points on this clone: Antigen specificity is unknown.

The germline V and J ends were trimmed by 3 bases and 7 bases, with 13 bases remaining between them. Germline V gives CDR1 MGHRA, CDR2 YSYEKL. The CDR3 spans 15 residues. The V call is TRBV4-1, the J call TRBJ1-6; D is unclear. The specimen comprised blood, sampled from a patient treated with checkpoint blockade. This receptor was taken from a human donor with melanoma. This CDR3 reads CASSQAPAGNSPLHF. CDR3 nucleotide sequence: TGCGCCAGCAGCCAGGCTCCCGCAGGAAATTCACCCCTCCACTTT.